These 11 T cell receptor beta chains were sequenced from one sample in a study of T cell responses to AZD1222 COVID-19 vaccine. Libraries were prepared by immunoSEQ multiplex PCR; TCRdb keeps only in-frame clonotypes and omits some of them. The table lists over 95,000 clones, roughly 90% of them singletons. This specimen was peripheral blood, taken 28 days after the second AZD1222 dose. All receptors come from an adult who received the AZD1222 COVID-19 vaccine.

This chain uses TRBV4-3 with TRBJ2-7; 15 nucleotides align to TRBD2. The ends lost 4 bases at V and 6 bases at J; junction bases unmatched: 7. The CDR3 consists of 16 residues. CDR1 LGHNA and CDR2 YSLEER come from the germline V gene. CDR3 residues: CASSPGTSGGIGEQYF. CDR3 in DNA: TGCGCCAGCAGCCCCGGGACTAGCGGGGGGATTGGCGAGCAGTACTTC.

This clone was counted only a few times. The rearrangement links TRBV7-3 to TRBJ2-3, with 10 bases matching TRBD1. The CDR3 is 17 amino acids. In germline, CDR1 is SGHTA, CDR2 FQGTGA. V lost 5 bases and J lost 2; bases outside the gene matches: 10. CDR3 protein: CASSPGQGITTTDTQYF. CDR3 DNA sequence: TGTGCCAGCAGCCCGGGACAGGGGATTACCACCACAGATACGCAGTATTTT.

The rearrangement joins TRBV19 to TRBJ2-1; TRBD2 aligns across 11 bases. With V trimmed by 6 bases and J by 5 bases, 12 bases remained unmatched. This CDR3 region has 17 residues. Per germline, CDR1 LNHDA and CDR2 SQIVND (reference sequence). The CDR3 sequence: CASSHPAGTSGNNEQFF. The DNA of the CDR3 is TGTGCCAGTAGCCACCCCGCGGGGACTAGCGGTAACAATGAGCAGTTCTTC.

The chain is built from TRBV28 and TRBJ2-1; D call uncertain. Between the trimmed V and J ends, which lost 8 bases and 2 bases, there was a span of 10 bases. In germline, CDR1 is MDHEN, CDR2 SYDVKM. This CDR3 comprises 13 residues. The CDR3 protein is CASHQDPYNEQFF. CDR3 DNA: TGTGCCAGCCACCAGGACCCCTACAATGAGCAGTTCTTC.

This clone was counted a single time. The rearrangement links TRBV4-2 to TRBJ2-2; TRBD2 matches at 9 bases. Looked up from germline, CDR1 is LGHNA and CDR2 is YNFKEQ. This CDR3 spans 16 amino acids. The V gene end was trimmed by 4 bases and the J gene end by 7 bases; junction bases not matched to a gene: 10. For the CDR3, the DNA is TGTGCCAGCAGCCCCTCTTGGACTAGCGAGGACGGGGAGCTGTTTTTT. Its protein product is CASSPSWTSEDGELFF.

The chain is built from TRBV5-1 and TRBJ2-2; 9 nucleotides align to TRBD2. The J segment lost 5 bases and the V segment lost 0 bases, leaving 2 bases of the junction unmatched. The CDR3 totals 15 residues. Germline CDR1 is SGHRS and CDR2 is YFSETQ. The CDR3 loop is CASSLETSGTGELFF. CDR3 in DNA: TGCGCCAGCAGCTTGGAAACTAGCGGGACCGGGGAGCTGTTTTTT.

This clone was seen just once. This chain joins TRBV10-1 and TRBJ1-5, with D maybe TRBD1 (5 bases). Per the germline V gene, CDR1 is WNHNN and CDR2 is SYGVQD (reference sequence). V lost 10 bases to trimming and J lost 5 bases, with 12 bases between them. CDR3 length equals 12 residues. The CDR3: CATGEGDQPQHF. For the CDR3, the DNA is TGCGCCACCGGCGAAGGGGATCAGCCCCAGCATTTT.

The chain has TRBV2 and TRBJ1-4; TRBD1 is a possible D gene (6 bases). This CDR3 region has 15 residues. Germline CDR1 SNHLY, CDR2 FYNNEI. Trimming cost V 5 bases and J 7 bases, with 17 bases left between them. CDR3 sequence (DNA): TGTGCCAGCAGTACCCTACAGGGCTCGACTGAAAAACTGTTTTTT. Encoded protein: CASSTLQGSTEKLFF.

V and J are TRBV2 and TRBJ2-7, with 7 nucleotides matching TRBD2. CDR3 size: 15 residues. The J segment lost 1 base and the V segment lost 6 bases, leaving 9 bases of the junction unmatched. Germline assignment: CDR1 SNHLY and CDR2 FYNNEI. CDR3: CASSSGGGRSYEQYF. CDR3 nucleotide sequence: TGTGCCAGCAGCTCTGGGGGGGGTCGGTCCTACGAGCAGTACTTC.

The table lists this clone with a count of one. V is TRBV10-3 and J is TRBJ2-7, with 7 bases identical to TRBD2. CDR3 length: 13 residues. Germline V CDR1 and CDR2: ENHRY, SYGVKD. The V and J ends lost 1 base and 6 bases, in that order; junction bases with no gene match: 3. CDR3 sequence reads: CAISEWEGREQYF. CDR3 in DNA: TGTGCCATCAGTGAGTGGGAGGGGCGCGAGCAGTACTTC.

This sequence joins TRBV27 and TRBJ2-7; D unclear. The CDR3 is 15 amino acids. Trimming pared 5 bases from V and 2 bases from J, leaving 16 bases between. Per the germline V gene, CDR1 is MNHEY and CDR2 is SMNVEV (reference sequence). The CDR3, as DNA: TGTGCCAGCAGTCCCGGGTTCCAGGTCCCCTACGAGCAGTACTTC. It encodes CASSPGFQVPYEQYF.